A selection of T cell receptor beta chains follows, all from one sample in a study of T cell repertoires in cytomegalovirus infection. TCRdb re-called the reads through MiXCR, storing one row per CDR3 protein. The sample holds about 200,000 distinct CDR3 sequences, approximately 9.7% seen once. The sample consisted of PBMCs. These receptors came from a human donor in good health (CMV status not recorded). Some clones in this sample may be carry-over from other donors' samples. The CDR3 runs from the conserved cysteine through the conserved F or W.

TRBV7-2	16	TRBJ2-7	CASSLRAGTGGYEQYF
TRBV6-2/TRBV6-3	14	TRBJ2-7	CASRTPRGNYEQYF
TRBV7-3	15	TRBJ1-1	CASSLTGGAGTEAFF
TRBV23-1	19	TRBJ2-6	CASSQIQVRPSDRANVLTF
TRBV29-1	14	TRBJ2-3	CSVTEQGASDTQYF
TRBV7-2	14	TRBJ2-5	CASSLVLQQETQYF
TRBV20-1	13	TRBJ2-5	CSARDIALETQYF
TRBV7-9	13	TRBJ1-1	CASSFGGRTEAFF
TRBV11-1	15	TRBJ2-7	CASSPRGVVRREQYF
TRBV20-1	17	TRBJ2-3	CSARVGLAGGLRDTQYF
TRBV7-6	14	TRBJ2-3	CASSSGTMTDTQYF
TRBV6-1	16	TRBJ1-1	CASSASAGTATTEAFF
TRBV10-2	12	TRBJ1-2	CASSESLSGYTF
TRBV7-2	14	TRBJ2-1	CASRNNAFRNEQFF
TRBV19	15	TRBJ2-5	CASSKGGTSQETQYF
TRBV6-2/TRBV6-3	15	TRBJ2-7	CASSDRDSPVYEQYF
TRBV7-4	15	TRBJ1-1	CASSLETAMNTQAFF
TRBV5-6	12	TRBJ1-2	CASSDGNYGYTF
TRBV12-5	17	TRBJ2-2	CASGSRSGTVNTGELFF
TRBV2	13	TRBJ1-1	CASSEEMNTEAFF
TRBV29-1	14	TRBJ1-2	CSVGMDLRNYGYTF
TRBV20-1	16	TRBJ2-1	CSARRASGSSYNEQFF
TRBV7-8	15	TRBJ1-4	CASRLVPATNEKLFF